This is a list of T cell receptor beta chains from one sample in a study of shared clonotypes between healthy human individuals. Profiling relied on immunoSEQ multiplex PCR, and the TCRdb table lists in-frame clones only, not all of them. The table has about 2.3 million clones, 90% to 95% seen once. Specimen: naive CD4+ T cells from PBMCs. These receptors were obtained from a young man in good health. Some clones in this sample may be carry-over from other donors' samples. CDR3s include the opening cysteine and the closing phenylalanine or tryptophan. The D gene is left open where the match is weak. Clone sizes are given selectively: once, few, many, or a class where the clone is expanded.

V: TRBV4-1; J: TRBJ1-3; size: -; D: TRBD1; DNA: TGCGCCAGCCGCGGGACAGGGGGCCACACCATATATTTT; CDR3: CASRGTGGHTIYF
V: TRBV25-1; J: TRBJ2-3; size: -; D: -; DNA: TGTGCCAGCAGTGAATGTTACCAGCGACCTAGCACAGATACGCAGTATTTT; CDR3: CASSECYQRPSTDTQYF
V: TRBV6-1; J: TRBJ2-1; size: once; D: TRBD2; DNA: TGTGCCAGCACTCGGACTAGCGGGAGTTATGAGCAGTTCTTC; CDR3: CASTRTSGSYEQFF
V: TRBV16; J: TRBJ1-1; size: -; D: TRBD1; DNA: TGTGCCAGCAGCCAACTCGGACAGGGATATACTGAAGCTTTCTTT; CDR3: CASSQLGQGYTEAFF
V: TRBV6-1; J: TRBJ2-7; size: -; D: -; DNA: TGTGCCAGCAGTGTGGCGGGAACCTCCTACGAGCAGTACTTC; CDR3: CASSVAGTSYEQYF
V: TRBV19; J: TRBJ1-2; size: -; D: -; DNA: TGTGCCACCCGGGGCCTGCGGGGGAGCTATGGCTACACCTTC; CDR3: CATRGLRGSYGYTF
V: TRBV18; J: TRBJ2-1; size: -; D: -; DNA: TGTGCCAGCTCACCCCGGGTGGCGGGAAGCTCCTACAATGAGCAGTTCTTC; CDR3: CASSPRVAGSSYNEQFF
V: TRBV7-3; J: TRBJ2-3; size: -; D: -; DNA: TGTGCCAGCAGCTCGGGACCAGCCGCAGATACGCAGTATTTT; CDR3: CASSSGPAADTQYF
V: TRBV20-1; J: TRBJ2-1; size: -; D: -; DNA: TGCAGTGCTAGGAACTATGAGCAGTTCTTC; CDR3: CSARNYEQFF
V: TRBV20-1; J: TRBJ1-1; size: -; D: -; DNA: TGCAGTGCGCAAGTCTCCTGGCAGGCTTTCTTT; CDR3: CSAQVSWQAFF
V: TRBV4-1; J: TRBJ1-2; size: -; D: TRBD1; DNA: TGCGCCAGCAGCCAAACAGGGGACTATGGCTACACCTTC; CDR3: CASSQTGDYGYTF
V: TRBV19; J: TRBJ2-3; size: -; D: -; DNA: TGTGCCAGTAGTATAGATCGCGCGGGTGGGGATACGCAGTATTTT; CDR3: CASSIDRAGGDTQYF
V: TRBV5-4; J: TRBJ2-1; size: -; D: TRBD2; DNA: TGTGCCAGCAGCTTGTCAACGGGAGGAGTCTACAATGAGCAGTTCTTC; CDR3: CASSLSTGGVYNEQFF
V: TRBV10-1; J: TRBJ2-3; size: -; D: TRBD2; DNA: TGCGCCAGCAGTGGTGAGCTAGCGGGACAACATACGCAGTATTTT; CDR3: CASSGELAGQHTQYF
V: TRBV5-4; J: TRBJ2-7; size: -; D: TRBD1; DNA: TGTGCCAGCAGCCCCCCAGGGACAGGGGCCACCTACGAGCAGTACTTC; CDR3: CASSPPGTGATYEQYF
V: TRBV11-2; J: TRBJ2-7; size: -; D: TRBD2; DNA: TGTGCCAGCAGCACCCAGCCGGGACTAGCCTACGAGCAGTACTTC; CDR3: CASSTQPGLAYEQYF
V: TRBV7-2; J: TRBJ1-2; size: few; D: TRBD1; DNA: TGTGCCAGCAGCCAACGGGACAGCCCCGGTGGCTACACCTTC; CDR3: CASSQRDSPGGYTF
V: TRBV18; J: TRBJ2-5; size: -; D: -; DNA: TGTGCCAGCTCACCCGGGTCCGTGGAGACCCAGTACTTC; CDR3: CASSPGSVETQYF
V: TRBV4-1; J: TRBJ2-5; size: -; D: -; DNA: TGCGCCAGCAGCCAAGGGGTATTGGAGACCCAGTACTTC; CDR3: CASSQGVLETQYF
V: TRBV28; J: TRBJ2-7; size: once; D: -; DNA: TGTGCCAGCACCCCGGGGGCCCCCTACGAGCAGTACTTC; CDR3: CASTPGAPYEQYF
V: TRBV28; J: TRBJ2-3; size: once; D: -; DNA: TGTGCCAGCAGTTTACCCGGAGGGGCGGGGAATACGCAGTATTTT; CDR3: CASSLPGGAGNTQYF
V: TRBV15; J: TRBJ2-7; size: -; D: -; DNA: TGTGCCACCAGCATCGTGACGTTCTACGAGCAGTACTTC; CDR3: CATSIVTFYEQYF